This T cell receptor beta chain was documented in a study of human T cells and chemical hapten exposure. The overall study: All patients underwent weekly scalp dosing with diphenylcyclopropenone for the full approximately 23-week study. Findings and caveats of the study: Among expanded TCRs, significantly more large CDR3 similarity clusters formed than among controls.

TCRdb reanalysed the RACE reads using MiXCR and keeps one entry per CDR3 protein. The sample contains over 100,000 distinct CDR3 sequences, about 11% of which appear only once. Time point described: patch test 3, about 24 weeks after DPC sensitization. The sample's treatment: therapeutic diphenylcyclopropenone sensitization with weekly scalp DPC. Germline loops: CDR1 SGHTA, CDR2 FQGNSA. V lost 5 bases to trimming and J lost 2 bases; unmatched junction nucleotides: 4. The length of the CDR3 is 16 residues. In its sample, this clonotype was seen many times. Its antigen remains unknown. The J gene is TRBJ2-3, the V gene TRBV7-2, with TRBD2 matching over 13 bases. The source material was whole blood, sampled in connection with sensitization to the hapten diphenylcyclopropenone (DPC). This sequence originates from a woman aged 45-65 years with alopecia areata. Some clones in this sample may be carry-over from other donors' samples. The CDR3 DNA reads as TGTGCCAGCAGCCCAACTAGCGGGAGGGCCACAGATACGCAGTATTTT. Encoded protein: CASSPTSGRATDTQYF.